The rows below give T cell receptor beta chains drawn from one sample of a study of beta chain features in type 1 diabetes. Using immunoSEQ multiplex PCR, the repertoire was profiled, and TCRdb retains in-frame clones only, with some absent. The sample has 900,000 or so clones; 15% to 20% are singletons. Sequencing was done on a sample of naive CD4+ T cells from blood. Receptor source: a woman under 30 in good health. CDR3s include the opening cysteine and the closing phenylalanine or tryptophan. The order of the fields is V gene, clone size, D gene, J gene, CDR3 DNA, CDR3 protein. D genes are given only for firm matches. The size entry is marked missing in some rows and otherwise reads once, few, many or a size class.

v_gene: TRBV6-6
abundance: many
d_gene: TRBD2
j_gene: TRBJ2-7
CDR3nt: TGTGCCAGCAGTCCTGGGAGACTAGCTGAGCAGTACTTC
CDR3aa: CASSPGRLAEQYF

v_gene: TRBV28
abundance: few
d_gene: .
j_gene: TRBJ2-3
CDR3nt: TGTGCCAGCAGTTCTGCTCTGAGCGGAAATACGCAGTATTTT
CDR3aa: CASSSALSGNTQYF

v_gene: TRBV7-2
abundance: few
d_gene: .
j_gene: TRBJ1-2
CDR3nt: TGTGCCAGCAGCTTAACACAGGGTCTCTATGGCTACACCTTC
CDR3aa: CASSLTQGLYGYTF

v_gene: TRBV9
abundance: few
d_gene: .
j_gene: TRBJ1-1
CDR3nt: TGTGCCAGCAGCGTAGAGTCCCAGGGGTGGACTGAAGCTTTCTTT
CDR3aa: CASSVESQGWTEAFF

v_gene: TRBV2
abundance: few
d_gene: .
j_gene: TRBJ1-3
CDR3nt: TGTGCCAGCAGCGTACAGGGTAATGGAAACACCATATATTTT
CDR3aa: CASSVQGNGNTIYF

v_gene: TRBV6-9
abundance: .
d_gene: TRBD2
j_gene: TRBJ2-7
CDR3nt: TGTGCCAGCAGATATAGCGGGGGGGTGTCCTACGAGCAGTACTTC
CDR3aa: CASRYSGGVSYEQYF

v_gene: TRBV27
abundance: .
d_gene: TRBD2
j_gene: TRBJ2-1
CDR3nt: TGTGCCAGCAGTTTCACTAGCGGGAAATCTGAGCAGTTCTTC
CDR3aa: CASSFTSGKSEQFF

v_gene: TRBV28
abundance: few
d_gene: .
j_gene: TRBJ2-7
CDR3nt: TGTGCCAGCAGTTTGGTGGGGATGGTTTACGAGCAGTACTTC
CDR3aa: CASSLVGMVYEQYF

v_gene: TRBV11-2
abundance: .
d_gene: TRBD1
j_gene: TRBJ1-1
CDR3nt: TGTGCCAGCAGCGCCCTGACAGGGGGAAGGACTGAAGCTTTCTTT
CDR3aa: CASSALTGGRTEAFF

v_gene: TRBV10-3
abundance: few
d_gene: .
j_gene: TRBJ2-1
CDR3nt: TGTGCCATCAGGGTTAGCACCGGGACGTTCAATGAGCAGTTCTTC
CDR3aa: CAIRVSTGTFNEQFF

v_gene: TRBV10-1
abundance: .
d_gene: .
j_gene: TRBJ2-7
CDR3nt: TGCGCCAGCAGTGATGGTAGGTTGCCGAAGATCTACGAGCAGTACTTC
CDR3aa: CASSDGRLPKIYEQYF

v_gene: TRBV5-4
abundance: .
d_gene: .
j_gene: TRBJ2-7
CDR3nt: TGTGCCAGCAGCTTGGCCTCTTCCAGGGTCCACGAGCAGTACTTC
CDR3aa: CASSLASSRVHEQYF

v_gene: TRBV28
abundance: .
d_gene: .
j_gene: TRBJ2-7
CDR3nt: TGTGCCAGCAGCGCCTACAGGGGACTGAACGAGCAGTACTTC
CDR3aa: CASSAYRGLNEQYF

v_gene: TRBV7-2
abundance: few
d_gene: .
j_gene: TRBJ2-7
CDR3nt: TGTGCCAGCAGCTTCGAGGTTAGGGTCTACGAGCAGTACTTC
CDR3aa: CASSFEVRVYEQYF

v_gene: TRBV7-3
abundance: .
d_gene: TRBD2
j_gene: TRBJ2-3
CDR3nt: TGTGCCAGCAGCTTAATCGGTAGCGGGGCCCACACAGATACGCAGTATTTT
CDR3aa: CASSLIGSGAHTDTQYF

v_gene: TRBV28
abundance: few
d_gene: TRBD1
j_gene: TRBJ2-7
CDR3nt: TGTGCCAGCAGTTTCTCGGGACAGGGGCTATACGAGCAGTACTTC
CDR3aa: CASSFSGQGLYEQYF

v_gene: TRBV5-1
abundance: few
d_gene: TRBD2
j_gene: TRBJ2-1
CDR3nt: TGCGCCAGCAGCTTCCGGACTAGCGGGAGGGCCAGCCACAATGAGCAGTTCTTC
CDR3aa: CASSFRTSGRASHNEQFF

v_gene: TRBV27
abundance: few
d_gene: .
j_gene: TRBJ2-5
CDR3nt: TGTGCCAGCAGTTTATTCACTGGGACTTCTCAAGAGGAGACCCAGTACTTC
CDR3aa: CASSLFTGTSQEETQYF

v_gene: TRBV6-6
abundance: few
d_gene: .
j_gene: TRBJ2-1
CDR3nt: TGTGCCAGCAATAGGGCTGGGTCCCGCTCCTACAATGAGCAGTTCTTC
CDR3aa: CASNRAGSRSYNEQFF

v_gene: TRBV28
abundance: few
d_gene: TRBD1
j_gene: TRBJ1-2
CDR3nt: TGTGCCAGCAGTTTATACAGCCCTCATCAGGGGGACTATGGCTACACCTTC
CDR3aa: CASSLYSPHQGDYGYTF

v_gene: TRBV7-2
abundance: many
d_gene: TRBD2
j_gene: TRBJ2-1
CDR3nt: TGTGCCAGCAGCTTCCTTCTAGCGGGAGGCCAGTTCTTC
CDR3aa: CASSFLLAGGQFF

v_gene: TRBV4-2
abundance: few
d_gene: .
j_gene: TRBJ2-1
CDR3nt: TGTGCCAGCAGCTTGGTTGCCACGAATGAGCAGTTCTTC
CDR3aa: CASSLVATNEQFF

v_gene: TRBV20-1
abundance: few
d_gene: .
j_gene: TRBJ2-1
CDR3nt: TGCAGTGCTATGAGGATTGAGCAGTTCTTC
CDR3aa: CSAMRIEQFF

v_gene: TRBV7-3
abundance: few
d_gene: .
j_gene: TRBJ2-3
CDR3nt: TGTGCCAGCAGCTTATCTCCCGGGACACGGATCCCGACCACAGATACGCAGTATTTT
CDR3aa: CASSLSPGTRIPTTDTQYF

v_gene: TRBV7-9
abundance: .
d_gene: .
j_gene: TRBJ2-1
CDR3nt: TGTGCCAGCAGCTTGAGTGGGGATGAGCAGTTCTTC
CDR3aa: CASSLSGDEQFF

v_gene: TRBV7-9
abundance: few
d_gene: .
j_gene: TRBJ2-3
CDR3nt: TGTGCCAGCAGCATCGACCCTAGCACAGATACGCAGTATTTT
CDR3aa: CASSIDPSTDTQYF

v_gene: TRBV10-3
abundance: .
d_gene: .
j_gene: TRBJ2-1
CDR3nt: TGTGCCACAAACGGCGGGATGCCCTCCTACAATGAGCAGTTCTTC
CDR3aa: CATNGGMPSYNEQFF

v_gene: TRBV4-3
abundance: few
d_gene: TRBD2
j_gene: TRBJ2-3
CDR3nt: TGCGCCAGCAGCCGGGGCGGGAGCCCCGACACAGATACGCAGTATTTT
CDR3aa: CASSRGGSPDTDTQYF

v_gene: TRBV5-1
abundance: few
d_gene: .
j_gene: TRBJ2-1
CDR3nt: TGCGCCAGCAGCCCTCCGGGCCCCCTAGGATGGAATGAGCAGTTCTTC
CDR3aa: CASSPPGPLGWNEQFF

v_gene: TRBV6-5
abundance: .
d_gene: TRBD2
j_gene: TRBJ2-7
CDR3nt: TGTGCCAGCAGTTACTCGCTTAGCGGGAGAGGCGAGCAGTACTTC
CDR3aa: CASSYSLSGRGEQYF

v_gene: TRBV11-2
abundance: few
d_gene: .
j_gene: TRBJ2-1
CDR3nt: TGTGCCAGCAGATCCATTGACAGGTACAATGAGCAGTTCTTC
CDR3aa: CASRSIDRYNEQFF

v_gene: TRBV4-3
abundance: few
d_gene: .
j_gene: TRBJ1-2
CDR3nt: TGCGCCAGCAGCCAAGATCGGTTGTACTATGGCTACACCTTC
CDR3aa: CASSQDRLYYGYTF

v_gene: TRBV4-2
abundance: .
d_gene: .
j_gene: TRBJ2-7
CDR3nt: TGTGCCAGCAGCCAAGATGGGCCGTACGAGCAGTACTTC
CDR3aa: CASSQDGPYEQYF

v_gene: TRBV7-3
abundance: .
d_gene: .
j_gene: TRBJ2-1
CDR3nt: TGTGCCAGCAGCAGGGACACTTACAATGAGCAGTTCTTC
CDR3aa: CASSRDTYNEQFF

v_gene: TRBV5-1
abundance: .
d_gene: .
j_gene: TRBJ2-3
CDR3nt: TGCGCCAGCAGCTTAGCGGCTAGCACAGATACGCAGTATTTT
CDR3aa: CASSLAASTDTQYF

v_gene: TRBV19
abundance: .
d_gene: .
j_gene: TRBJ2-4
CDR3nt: TGTGCCAGTAGTATTTCCTCGGGTCGCGCGGGGAAAAACATTCAGTACTTC
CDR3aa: CASSISSGRAGKNIQYF

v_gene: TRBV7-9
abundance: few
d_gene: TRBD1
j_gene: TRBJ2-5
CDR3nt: TGTGCCAGCAGCGCGGGGACAGGACAAGAGACCCAGTACTTC
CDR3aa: CASSAGTGQETQYF

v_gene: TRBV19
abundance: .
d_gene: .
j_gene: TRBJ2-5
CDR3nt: TGTGCCAGTAGTATTGGCGACAGAGAGACCCAGTACTTC
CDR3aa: CASSIGDRETQYF

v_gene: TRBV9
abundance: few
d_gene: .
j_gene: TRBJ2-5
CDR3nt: TGTGCCAGCAGCGTTAACCTCGGAGAGACCCAGTACTTC
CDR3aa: CASSVNLGETQYF

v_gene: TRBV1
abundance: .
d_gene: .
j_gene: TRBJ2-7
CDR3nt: TGCACCAGCAGCCTCGCCCTGGAGGGGACAGGGGGCGCTTACGCTAGCGGTTCCTACGAGCAGTACTTC
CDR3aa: CTSSLALEGTGGAYASGSYEQYF

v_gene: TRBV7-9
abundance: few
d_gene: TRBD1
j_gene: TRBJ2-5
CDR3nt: TGTGCCAGCGGACAGGTACAAGAGACCCAGTACTTC
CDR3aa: CASGQVQETQYF

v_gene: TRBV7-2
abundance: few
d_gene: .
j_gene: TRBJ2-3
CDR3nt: TGTGCCAGCAGCTTATGGTCCAGGGATACGCAGTATTTT
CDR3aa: CASSLWSRDTQYF

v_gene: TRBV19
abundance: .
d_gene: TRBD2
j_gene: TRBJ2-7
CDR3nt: TGTGCCAGTAGTATCTCGCTAGCGGGATCCAGGGAGCAGTACTTC
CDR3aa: CASSISLAGSREQYF